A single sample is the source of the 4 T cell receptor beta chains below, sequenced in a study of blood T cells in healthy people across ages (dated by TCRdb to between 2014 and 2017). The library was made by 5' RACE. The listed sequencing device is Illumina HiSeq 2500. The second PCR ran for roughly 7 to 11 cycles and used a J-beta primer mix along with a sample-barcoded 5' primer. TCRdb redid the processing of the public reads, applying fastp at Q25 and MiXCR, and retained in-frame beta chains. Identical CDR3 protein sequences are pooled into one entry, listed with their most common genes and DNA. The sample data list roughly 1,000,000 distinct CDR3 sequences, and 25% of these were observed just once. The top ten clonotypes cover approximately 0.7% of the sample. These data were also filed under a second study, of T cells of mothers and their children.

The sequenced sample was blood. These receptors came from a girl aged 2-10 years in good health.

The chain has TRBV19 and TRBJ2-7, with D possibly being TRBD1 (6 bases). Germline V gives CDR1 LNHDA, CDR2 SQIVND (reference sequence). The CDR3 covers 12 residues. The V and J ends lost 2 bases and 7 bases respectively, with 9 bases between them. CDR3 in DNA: TGTGCCAGTAGTATAACAAGGGGGGAGCAGTACTTC. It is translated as CASSITRGEQYF.

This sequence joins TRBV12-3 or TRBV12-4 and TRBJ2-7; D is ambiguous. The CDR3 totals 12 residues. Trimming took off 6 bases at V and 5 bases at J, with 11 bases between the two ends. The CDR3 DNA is TGTGCCAGCAGCACCCGAGCCAACGAGCAGTACGTC. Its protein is CASSTRANEQYV.

The CDR3 bases are TGTGCCAGCAGCTTATCGGGCGGGGGTCAATACAATGAGCAGTTCTTC. Amino acids: CASSLSGGGQYNEQFF. This sequence joins TRBV7-9 and TRBJ2-1; the match to TRBD2 covers 7 bases. J was trimmed by 4 bases and V by 2 bases; bases with no gene match: 8. Germline V lookup: CDR1 SEHNR, CDR2 FQNEAQ (reference sequence). This CDR3 is built from 16 residues.

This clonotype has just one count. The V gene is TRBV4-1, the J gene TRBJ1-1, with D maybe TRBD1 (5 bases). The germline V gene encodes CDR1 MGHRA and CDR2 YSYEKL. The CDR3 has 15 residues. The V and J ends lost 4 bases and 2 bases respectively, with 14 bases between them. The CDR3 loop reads CASSLQKGTNTEAFF. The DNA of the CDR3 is TGCGCCAGCAGCCTCCAGAAGGGGACCAACACTGAAGCTTTCTTT.